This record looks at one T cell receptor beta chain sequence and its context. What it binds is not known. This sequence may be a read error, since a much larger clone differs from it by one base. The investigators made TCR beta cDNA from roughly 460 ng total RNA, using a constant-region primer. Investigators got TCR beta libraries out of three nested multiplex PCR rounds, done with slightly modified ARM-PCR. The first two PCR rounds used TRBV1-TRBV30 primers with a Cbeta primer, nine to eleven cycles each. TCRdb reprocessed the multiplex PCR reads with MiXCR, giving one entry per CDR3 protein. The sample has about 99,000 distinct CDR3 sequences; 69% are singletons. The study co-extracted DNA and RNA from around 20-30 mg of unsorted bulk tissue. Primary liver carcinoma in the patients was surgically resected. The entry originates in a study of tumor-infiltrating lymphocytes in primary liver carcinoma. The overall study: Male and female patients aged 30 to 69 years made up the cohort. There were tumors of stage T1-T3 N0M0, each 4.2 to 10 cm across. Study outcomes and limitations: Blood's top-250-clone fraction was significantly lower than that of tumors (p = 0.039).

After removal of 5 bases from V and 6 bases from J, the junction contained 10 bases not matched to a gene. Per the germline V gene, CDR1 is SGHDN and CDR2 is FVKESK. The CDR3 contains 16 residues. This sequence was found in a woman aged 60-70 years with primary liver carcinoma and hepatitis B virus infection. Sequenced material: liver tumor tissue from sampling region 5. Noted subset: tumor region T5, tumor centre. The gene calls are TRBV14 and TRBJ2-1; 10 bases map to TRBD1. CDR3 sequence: CASSDPGTGDGNEQFF. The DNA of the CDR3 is TGTGCCAGCAGCGACCCAGGGACAGGGGATGGCAATGAGCAGTTCTTC.